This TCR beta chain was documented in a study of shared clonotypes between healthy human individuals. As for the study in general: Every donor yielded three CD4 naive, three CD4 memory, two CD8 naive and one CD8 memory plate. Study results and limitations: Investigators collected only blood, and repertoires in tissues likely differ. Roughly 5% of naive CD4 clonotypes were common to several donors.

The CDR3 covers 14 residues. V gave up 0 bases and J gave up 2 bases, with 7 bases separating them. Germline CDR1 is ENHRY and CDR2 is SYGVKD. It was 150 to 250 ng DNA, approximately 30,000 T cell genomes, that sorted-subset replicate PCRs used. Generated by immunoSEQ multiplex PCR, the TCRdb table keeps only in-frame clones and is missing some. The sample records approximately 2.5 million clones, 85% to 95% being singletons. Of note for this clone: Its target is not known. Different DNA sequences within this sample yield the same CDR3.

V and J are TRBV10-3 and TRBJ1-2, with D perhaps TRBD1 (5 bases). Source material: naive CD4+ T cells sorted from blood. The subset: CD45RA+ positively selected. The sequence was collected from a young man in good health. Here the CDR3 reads CAISESGQNYGYTF. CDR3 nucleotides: TGTGCCATCAGTGAGTCGGGGCAAAACTATGGCTACACCTTC.